Each of the 24 T cell receptor beta chains below was sequenced from the same sample in a study of T cell responses to AZD1222 COVID-19 vaccine. Assay used: immunoSEQ multiplex PCR; TCRdb lists only in-frame clones, some missing. The table includes 150,000 to 200,000 clones, roughly 94% detected once. This sample comprised peripheral blood, obtained 28 days after the second AZD1222 dose. The source of these receptors is an adult who received the AZD1222 COVID-19 vaccine.

The chain combines TRBV18 with TRBJ1-6; TRBD1 agrees at 12 bases. This CDR3 is 19 amino acids long. Losses at the gene ends were 4 bases for V and 5 bases for J; bases not matched to a gene: 12. Germline values: CDR1 KGHSH, CDR2 LQKENI. CDR3 nucleotide sequence: TGTGCCAGCTCACAAACTCCCCCGGGACAGGGGGCAAATAATTCACCCCTCCACTTT. It is translated as CASSQTPPGQGANNSPLHF.

The chain has TRBV27 and TRBJ1-2; no clear D. There are 10 residues in the CDR3. Trimming shortened V by 3 bases and J by 8 bases, and 4 bases separated the two germline ends. Germline CDR1 MNHEY, CDR2 SMNVEV (reference sequence). This CDR3 is CASSLVGYTF. In DNA form, the CDR3 reads TGTGCCAGCAGTTTGGTAGGCTACACCTTC.

This chain uses TRBV27 with TRBJ2-7; 9 bases line up with TRBD1. V lost 2 bases, J lost 5 bases, and 7 bases stayed unmatched. CDR3 length: 15 amino acids. Germline loops: CDR1 MNHEY, CDR2 SMNVEV (reference sequence). The CDR3 loop reads CASSLRPGTGHEQYF. The CDR3 DNA sequence: TGTGCCAGCAGTTTACGCCCTGGGACAGGGCACGAGCAGTACTTC.

The rearrangement uses TRBV7-8 and TRBJ1-2; D gene unclear. Germline CDR1 reads SGHVS; CDR2 reads FQNEAQ. Trimming removed 1 base at V and 6 bases at J, with 12 bases between. The CDR3 is 14 residues long. The chain's CDR3 is CASSLGRQPHGYTF. The CDR3 DNA sequence: TGTGCCAGCAGCTTAGGTCGGCAGCCTCATGGCTACACCTTC.

V usage is TRBV5-1 and J usage is TRBJ2-7; TRBD2 matches 8 bases. The CDR3 has 16 residues. The germline V gene has CDR1 SGHRS and CDR2 YFSETQ. Trimming at V came to 1 base and at J to 2 bases, leaving 8 bases not matched to a gene. The CDR3 bases are TGCGCCAGCAGCTTGTGGCCCGGGAGGGACCCCTACGAGCAGTACTTC. This translates into CASSLWPGRDPYEQYF.

The genes are TRBV2 and TRBJ1-2; a weak D match, TRBD1 (6 bases). Germline V gene lookup returns CDR1 SNHLY and CDR2 FYNNEI. CDR3 size: 12 residues. V lost 5 bases to trimming and J lost 7 bases, with 11 bases between them. CDR3 coding DNA: TGTGCCAGCAGTCAACAGGGTTTTGGCTACACCTTC. Translated: CASSQQGFGYTF.

The CDR3 loop reads CATEGGMLPGGYNEQFF. CDR3 DNA: TGTGCCACCGAGGGGGGGATGCTTCCAGGAGGGTACAATGAGCAGTTCTTC. The gene calls are TRBV19 and TRBJ2-1; tentative D call: TRBD2 (7 bases). The germline V gene has CDR1 LNHDA and CDR2 SQIVND (reference sequence). CDR3 size: 17 residues. Trimming left V 10 bases short and J 4 bases short, with 26 bases between.

CDR3 loop: CASSHGTAQNEKLFF. The CDR3 DNA reads as TGTGCCAGCAGCCACGGGACAGCGCAGAATGAAAAACTGTTTTTT. The genes are TRBV6-2 or TRBV6-3 and TRBJ1-4; 7 bases align to TRBD1. Per germline, CDR1 MNHEY and CDR2 SVGEGT. The CDR3 length is 15 residues. Trimming cost V 6 bases and J 5 bases; bases outside gene matches: 9.

CDR3 bases: TGTGCCAGCAGCTTAGGGCGGGAATTGGTCAATGAGCAGTTCTTC. This codes for CASSLGRELVNEQFF. This chain uses TRBV7-8 with TRBJ2-1; TRBD2 is a possible D gene (6 bases). The germline V gene encodes CDR1 SGHVS and CDR2 FQNEAQ. V lost 1 base and J lost 6, with 13 bases in between. CDR3 length: 15 residues.

This clone appeared a single time. The CDR3 DNA reads TGTGCCAGCAGCATAAGCCCGGGTGACAACACTGAAGCTTTCTTT. Its translation is CASSISPGDNTEAFF. The genes are TRBV7-3 and TRBJ1-1; D is uncertain. The CDR3 length is 15 residues. Germline V gene lookup returns CDR1 SGHTA and CDR2 FQGTGA. The V gene lost 5 bases and the J gene lost 2 bases, with 15 bases spanning the gap.

As to this clone: At one end, the junction sequence differs from germline, possibly due to a read error. Here the CDR3 reads CSVGTYSEQFF. The CDR3 DNA reads as TGCAGCGTTGGGACTTACAGTGAGCAGTTCTTC. The J gene is TRBJ2-1, the V gene TRBV29-1, with D perhaps TRBD2 (5 bases). Germline assignment: CDR1 SQVTM and CDR2 ANQGSEA. The CDR3 runs to 11 residues.

V and J are TRBV10-3 and TRBJ1-2; 7 bases fit TRBD1. The V and J ends lost 4 bases and 5 bases, in that order; junction bases with no gene match: 7. Germline V lookup: CDR1 ENHRY, CDR2 SYGVKD. The CDR3 spans 14 residues. The CDR3 sequence is CAISGAGTDYGYTF. The CDR3 DNA reads TGTGCCATCAGTGGCGCCGGGACAGATTATGGCTACACCTTC.

The chain combines TRBV4-1 with TRBJ1-2, with no clear D. The CDR3 contains 14 residues. The germline V gene has CDR1 MGHRA and CDR2 YSYEKL. With 2 bases removed from V and 2 bases from J, the gap between germline ends came to 9 bases. The DNA for the CDR3 is TGCGCCAGCAGCCAATTTCTAGGGAACTATGGCTACACCTTC. Translating gives CASSQFLGNYGYTF.

The rearrangement links TRBV28 to TRBJ1-1; D ambiguous. Trimming took 3 bases from V and 0 from J, leaving 5 bases between them. This CDR3 contains 13 residues. Germline values: CDR1 MDHEN, CDR2 SYDVKM. CDR3 nucleotides: TGTGCCAGCAGTTTTCCCTTGAACACTGAAGCTTTCTTT. Translated: CASSFPLNTEAFF.

The V call is TRBV19, the J call TRBJ2-1; TRBD2 agrees at 9 bases. From germline, CDR1 is LNHDA and CDR2 SQIVND (reference sequence). V was clipped by 5 bases and J by 0 bases; unmatched bases: 5. There are 16 residues in the CDR3. The chain's CDR3 is CASSPLSGSSYNEQFF. For the CDR3, the DNA is TGTGCCAGTAGTCCCCTTAGCGGGAGCTCCTACAATGAGCAGTTCTTC. Variable domain in full (rest from reference TRBV19 and TRBJ2-1): DGGITQSPKYLFRKEGQNVTLSCEQNLNHDAMYWYRQDPGQGLRLIYYSQIVNDFQKGDIAEGYSVSREKKESFPLTVTSAQKNPTAFYLCASSPLSGSSYNEQFFGPGTRLTVL.

The gene calls are TRBV11-2 and TRBJ2-1, with a weak D call TRBD2 (6 bases). The length of the CDR3 is 15 residues. Germline CDR1 and CDR2: SGHAT and FQNNGV. Deletions cut 2 bases from V and 6 bases from J, with 14 bases between. CDR3 amino acids: CASSLLRGTSNEQFF. The CDR3 DNA reads TGTGCCAGCAGCTTACTTCGAGGGACTTCCAATGAGCAGTTCTTC.

The chain carries TRBV19 and TRBJ1-1; 7 nucleotides match TRBD1. Germline V CDR1 and CDR2: LNHDA, SQIVND (reference sequence). The CDR3 has 12 amino acids. Trimming cost V 7 bases and J 8 bases; bases outside gene matches: 7. The CDR3 DNA sequence: TGTGCCAGTACCCAAAGGGGGCAAGAAGCTTTCTTT. This translates into CASTQRGQEAFF.

The chain employs TRBV7-2 and TRBJ1-5, with a possible D match to TRBD1 (5 bases). Trimming cost V 2 bases and J 7 bases, with 9 bases left between them. The CDR3 consists of 13 residues. CDR1 and CDR2 from the germline V gene are SGHTA and FQGNSA. CDR3 protein: CASSLLGTQPQHF. CDR3 sequence (DNA): TGTGCCAGCAGCTTATTGGGGACGCAGCCCCAGCATTTT. Full variable domain (outside the CDR3, taken from reference TRBV7-2 and TRBJ1-5): GAGVSQSPSNKVTEKGKDVELRCDPISGHTALYWYRQSLGQGLEFLIYFQGNSAPDKSGLPSDRFSAERTGGSVSTLTIQRTQQEDSAVYLCASSLLGTQPQHFGDGTRLSIL.

The chain links TRBV12-3 or TRBV12-4 to TRBJ1-3; D remains unclear. V lost 3 bases and J lost 4, with 1 base in between. This CDR3 spans 11 amino acids. The CDR3 region has the DNA TGTGCCAGCAGTTTCGGAAACACCATATATTTT. It is translated as CASSFGNTIYF.

The chain couples TRBV11-2 to TRBJ1-4, with a weak D call TRBD1 (6 bases). This CDR3 contains 15 residues. The germline CDR1 and CDR2 sequences are SGHAT and FQNNGV. V dropped 1 base and J dropped 8 bases, with 14 bases sitting between them. CDR3 protein: CASSLVPGAGEKLFF. CDR3 sequence (DNA): TGTGCCAGCAGCTTAGTCCCGGGGGCGGGAGAAAAACTGTTTTTT.

This rearrangement joins TRBV6-5 to TRBJ1-1, with TRBD1 matching over 8 bases. The CDR3 is 15 amino acids. V lost 6 bases, J lost 4 bases, and 10 bases stayed unmatched. Germline-derived CDR1 and CDR2 are MNHEY and SVGAGI. CDR3 sequence: CASSQTGTGRTEAFF. Written as DNA, the CDR3 is TGTGCCAGCAGCCAGACCGGGACAGGTCGCACTGAAGCTTTCTTT.

This chain joins TRBV5-1 and TRBJ2-2; tentative D call: TRBD2 (6 bases). The CDR3 has 16 amino acids. Trimming left V 4 bases short and J 0 bases short, with 13 bases between. Germline CDR1 reads SGHRS; CDR2 reads YFSETQ. The CDR3 bases are TGCGCCAGCAGCCCGGCGGGGTCGGCGAACACCGGGGAGCTGTTTTTT. Protein product: CASSPAGSANTGELFF.

The CDR3 here is CASSLLANEKLFF. The CDR3 nucleotides are TGTGCCAGCAGCTTGCTCGCTAATGAAAAACTGTTTTTT. The chain carries TRBV5-8 and TRBJ1-4, with D unclear. The CDR3 consists of 13 residues. The germline V gene has CDR1 SGHTS and CDR2 YDEGEE. V dropped 1 base and J dropped 3 bases, with 4 bases sitting between them. Full variable domain (remainder filled in from reference TRBV5-8 and TRBJ1-4): EAGVTQSPTHLIKTRGQQATLRCSPISGHTSVYWYQQALGLGLQFLLWYDEGEERNRGNFPPRFSGRQFPNYSSELNVNALELEDSALYLCASSLLANEKLFFGSGTQLSVL.

The chain is built from TRBV28 and TRBJ1-3; no clear D. Germline loops: CDR1 MDHEN, CDR2 SYDVKM. V was shortened by 1 base and J by 0 bases, with 4 bases between the two germline ends. The CDR3 contains 14 residues. The CDR3 protein is CASSLYISGNTIYF. DNA of the CDR3: TGTGCCAGCAGTTTATACATCTCTGGAAACACCATATATTTT.